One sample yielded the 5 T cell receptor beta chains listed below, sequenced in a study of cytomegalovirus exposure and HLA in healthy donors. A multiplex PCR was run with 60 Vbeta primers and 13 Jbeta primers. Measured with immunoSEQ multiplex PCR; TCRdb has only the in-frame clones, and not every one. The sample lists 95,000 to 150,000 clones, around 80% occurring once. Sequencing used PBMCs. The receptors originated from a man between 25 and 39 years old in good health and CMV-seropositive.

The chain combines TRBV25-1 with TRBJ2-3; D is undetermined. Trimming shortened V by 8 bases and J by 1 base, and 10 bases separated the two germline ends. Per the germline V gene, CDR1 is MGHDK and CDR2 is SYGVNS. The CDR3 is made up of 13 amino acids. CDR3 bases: TGTGCCAGCGCGGAGCCCGGCACAGATACGCAGTATTTT. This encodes CASAEPGTDTQYF.

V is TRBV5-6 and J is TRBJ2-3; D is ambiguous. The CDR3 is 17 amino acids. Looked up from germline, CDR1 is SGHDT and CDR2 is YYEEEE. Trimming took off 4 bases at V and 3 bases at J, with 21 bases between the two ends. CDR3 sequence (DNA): TGTGCCAGCAGCATTGGGTTTAGCCCACCTCGGACAGATACGCAGTATTTT. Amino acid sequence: CASSIGFSPPRTDTQYF.

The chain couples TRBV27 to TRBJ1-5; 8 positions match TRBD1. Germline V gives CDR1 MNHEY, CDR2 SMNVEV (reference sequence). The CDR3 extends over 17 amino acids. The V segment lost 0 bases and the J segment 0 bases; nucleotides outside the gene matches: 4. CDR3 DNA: TGTGCCAGCAGTTTATCCGGGACAGGTTATAGCAATCAGCCCCAGCATTTT. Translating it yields CASSLSGTGYSNQPQHF.

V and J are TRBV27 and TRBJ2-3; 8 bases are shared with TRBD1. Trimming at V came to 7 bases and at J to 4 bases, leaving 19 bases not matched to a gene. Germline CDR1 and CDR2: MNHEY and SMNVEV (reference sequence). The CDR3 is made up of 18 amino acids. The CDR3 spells CASTPTSIGQGAADTQYF. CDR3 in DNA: TGTGCCAGCACCCCCACCTCAATCGGGCAGGGGGCAGCAGATACGCAGTATTTT.

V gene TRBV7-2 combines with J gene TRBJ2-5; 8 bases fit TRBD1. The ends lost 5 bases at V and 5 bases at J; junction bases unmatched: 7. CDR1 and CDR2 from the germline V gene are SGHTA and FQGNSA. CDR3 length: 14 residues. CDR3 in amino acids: CASSPGQGTETQYF. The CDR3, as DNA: TGTGCCAGCAGCCCTGGACAGGGTACGGAGACCCAGTACTTC.